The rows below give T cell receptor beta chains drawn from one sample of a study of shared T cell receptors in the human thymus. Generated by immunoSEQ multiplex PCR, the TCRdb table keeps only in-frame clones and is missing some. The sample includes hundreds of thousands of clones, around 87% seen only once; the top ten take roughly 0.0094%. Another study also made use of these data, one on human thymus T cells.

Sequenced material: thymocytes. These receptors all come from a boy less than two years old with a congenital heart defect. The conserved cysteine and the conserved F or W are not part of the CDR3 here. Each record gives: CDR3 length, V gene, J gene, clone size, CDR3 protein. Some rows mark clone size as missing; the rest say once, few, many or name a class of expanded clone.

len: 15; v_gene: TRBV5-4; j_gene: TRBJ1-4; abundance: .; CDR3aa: ASSLEGEEATNEKLF
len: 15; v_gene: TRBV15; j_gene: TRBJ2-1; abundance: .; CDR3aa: ATSRDLDGVLYNEQF
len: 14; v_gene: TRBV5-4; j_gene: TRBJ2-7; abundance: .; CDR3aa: ASSLSGTGVYYEQY
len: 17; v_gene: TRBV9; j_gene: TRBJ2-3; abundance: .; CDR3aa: ASSVAHRAESSSTDTQY
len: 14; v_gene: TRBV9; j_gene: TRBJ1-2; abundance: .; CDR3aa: ASSVDSTGRAYGYT
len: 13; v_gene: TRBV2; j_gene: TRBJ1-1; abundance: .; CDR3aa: ASSEEGELDTEAF
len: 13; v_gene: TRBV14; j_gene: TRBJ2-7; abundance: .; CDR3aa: ASSQDSGGSHEQY
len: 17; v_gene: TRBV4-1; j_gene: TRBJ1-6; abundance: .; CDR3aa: ASSPKRLRTELYNSPLH
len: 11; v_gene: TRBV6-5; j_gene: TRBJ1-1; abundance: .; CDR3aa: ASSYRQGPEAF
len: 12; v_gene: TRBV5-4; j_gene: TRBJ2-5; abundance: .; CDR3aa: ASSPRRSQETQY
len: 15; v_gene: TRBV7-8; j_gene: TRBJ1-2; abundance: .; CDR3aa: ASSLVSFALANYGYT
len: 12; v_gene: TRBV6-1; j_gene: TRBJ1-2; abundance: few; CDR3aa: ASSSRDRAYGYT
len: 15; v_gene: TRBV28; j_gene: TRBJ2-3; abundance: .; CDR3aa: ASRLAGSVRRTDTQY
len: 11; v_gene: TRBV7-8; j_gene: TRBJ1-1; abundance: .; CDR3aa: ASSPKRATEAF
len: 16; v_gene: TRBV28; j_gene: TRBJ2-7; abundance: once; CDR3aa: ASSLRSRERTSSYEQY
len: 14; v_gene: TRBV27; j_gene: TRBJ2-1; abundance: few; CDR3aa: ASSLSQDNVYNEQF
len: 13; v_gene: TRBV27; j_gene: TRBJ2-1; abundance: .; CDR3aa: ASSLRMGASGEQF
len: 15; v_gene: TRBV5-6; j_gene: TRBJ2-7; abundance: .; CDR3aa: ASSFRGLAGVHYEQY
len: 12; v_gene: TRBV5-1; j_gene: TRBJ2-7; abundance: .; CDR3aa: ASSLRGSPYEQY
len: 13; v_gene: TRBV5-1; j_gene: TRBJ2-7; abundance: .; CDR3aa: ASSLAAGGAYEQY
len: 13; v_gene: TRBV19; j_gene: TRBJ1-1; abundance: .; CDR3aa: ASRRTGGLNTEAF
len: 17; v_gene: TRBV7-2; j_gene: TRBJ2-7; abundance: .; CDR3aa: ASSLVGSRTSGNMMEQY
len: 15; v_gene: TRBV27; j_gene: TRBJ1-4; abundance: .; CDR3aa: ASSCTGTGKGHEKLF
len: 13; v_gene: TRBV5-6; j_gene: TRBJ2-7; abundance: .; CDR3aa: ASSLTSGGTYEQY
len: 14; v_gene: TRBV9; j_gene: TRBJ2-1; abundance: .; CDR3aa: ASSVGFRLDYNEQF
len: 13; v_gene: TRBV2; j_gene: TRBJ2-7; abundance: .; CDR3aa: ASSEGAHFYYEQY
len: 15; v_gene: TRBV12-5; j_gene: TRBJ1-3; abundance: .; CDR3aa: ASGHLGGARSGNTIY
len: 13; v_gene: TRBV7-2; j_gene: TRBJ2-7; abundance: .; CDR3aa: ASSWTSGVAYEQY
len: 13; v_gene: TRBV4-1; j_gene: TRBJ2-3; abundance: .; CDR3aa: ASSHPGQSTDTQY
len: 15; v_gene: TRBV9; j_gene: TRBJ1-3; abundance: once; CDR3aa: ASSVKGEGGLGNTIY
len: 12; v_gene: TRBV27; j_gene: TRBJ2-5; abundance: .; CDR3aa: ASSLTGQGGTQY
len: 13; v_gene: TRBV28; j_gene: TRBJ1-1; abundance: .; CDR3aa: ASSLLVRLNTEAF
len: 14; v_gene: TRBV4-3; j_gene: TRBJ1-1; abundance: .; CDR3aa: ASSQIPRTNRPEAF
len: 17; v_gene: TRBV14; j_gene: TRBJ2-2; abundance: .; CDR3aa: ASSQADFGTIRYTGELF
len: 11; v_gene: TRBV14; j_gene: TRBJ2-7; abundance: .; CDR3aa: ASSRSQGDGQY
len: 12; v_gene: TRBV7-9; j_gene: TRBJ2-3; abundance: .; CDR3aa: ASSLGAATDTQY
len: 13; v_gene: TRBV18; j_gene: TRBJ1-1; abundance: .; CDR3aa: ASSAGQFVNTEAF
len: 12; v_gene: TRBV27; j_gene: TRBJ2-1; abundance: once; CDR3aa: ASTGTVPYNEQF
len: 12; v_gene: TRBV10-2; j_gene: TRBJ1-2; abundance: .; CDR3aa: ASTWDRERDGYT
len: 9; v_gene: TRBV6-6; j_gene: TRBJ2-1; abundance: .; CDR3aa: ASRDGTTEF
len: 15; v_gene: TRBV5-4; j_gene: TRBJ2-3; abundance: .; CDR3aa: ASSFPGTGGWTDTQY
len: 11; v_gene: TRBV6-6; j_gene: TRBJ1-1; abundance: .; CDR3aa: ASKGQADTEAF
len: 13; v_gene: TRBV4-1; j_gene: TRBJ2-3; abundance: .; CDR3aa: ASSPSGRGADTQY
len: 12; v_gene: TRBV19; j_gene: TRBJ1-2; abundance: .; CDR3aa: ASSNLTGYYGYT
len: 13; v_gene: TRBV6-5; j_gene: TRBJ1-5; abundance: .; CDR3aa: ASSYRTGGGQPQH
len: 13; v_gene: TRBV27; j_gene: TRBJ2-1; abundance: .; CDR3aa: ASRLRDRGNNEQF
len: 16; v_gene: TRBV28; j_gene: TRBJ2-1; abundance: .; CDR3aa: ASTHPVRSSSSYNEQF
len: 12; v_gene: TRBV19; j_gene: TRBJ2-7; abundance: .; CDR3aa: ASTPTGGTYEQY
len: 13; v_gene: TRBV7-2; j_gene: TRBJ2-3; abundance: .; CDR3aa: ASSLLAGGPDTQY
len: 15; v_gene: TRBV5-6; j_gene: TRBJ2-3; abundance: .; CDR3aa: ASSFGTGGGNTDTQY
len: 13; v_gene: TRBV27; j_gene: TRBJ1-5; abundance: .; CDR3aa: ASSSHRGGNQPQH
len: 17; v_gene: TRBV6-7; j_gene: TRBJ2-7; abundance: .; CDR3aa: ASSYSVVAAGGTGDEQY
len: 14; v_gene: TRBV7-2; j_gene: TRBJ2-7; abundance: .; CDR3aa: ASSLQWLAESYEQY
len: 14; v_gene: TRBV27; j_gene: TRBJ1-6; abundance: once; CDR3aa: ASSPQGPPYNSPLH
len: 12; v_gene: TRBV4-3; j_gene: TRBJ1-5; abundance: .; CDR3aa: ASSQGERDQPQH
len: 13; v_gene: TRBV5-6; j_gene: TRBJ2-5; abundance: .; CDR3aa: ASSSDRRRGETQY
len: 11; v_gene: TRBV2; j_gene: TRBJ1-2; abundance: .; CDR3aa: ASSAAQVYGYT